This T cell receptor beta chain was observed in a study of T-cell reconstitution after alpha-beta-depleted transplantation in children. Study-wide findings and caveats: Certain patients had high TCRbeta diversity at day 60, and it came from recipient T cells and thymic progenitors that survived. Several hundred expanded graft clones reportedly supplied alpha-beta T cells about two months after transplant. One year post-transplant, T-cell counts and diversity were largely derived from T cells produced anew.

Notes on this clonotype: Its antigen remains unidentified.

The CDR3 loop spans 13 amino acids. Germline-derived CDR1 and CDR2 are SGHRS and YFSETQ. V dropped 4 bases and J dropped 5 bases, with 12 bases sitting between them. Researchers prepared the TCRbeta library using unique molecular identifiers, the study reports. One entry per CDR3 protein, called by TCRdb with MiXCR from the PCR reads. Of about 460,000 distinct CDR3 sequences in the sample, 10% to 12% were seen once. The V gene is TRBV5-1, the J gene TRBJ1-1; D not resolved. This clonotype was obtained from a female patient aged 2 to 10 who had a stem cell transplant for aplastic anemia, so the T cells may come from the graft donor. The sequences come from PBMCs, mostly from graft donor cells, collected 180 days after TCRalphabeta/CD19-depleted stem cell transplant. The DNA of the CDR3 is TGCGCCAGCAGCGTTACTGGCGGGACTGAAGCTTTCTTT. Encoded protein: CASSVTGGTEAFF.